This T cell receptor beta chain comes out of a study of cytomegalovirus exposure and HLA in healthy donors. Germline values: CDR1 GTSNPN, CDR2 SVGIG (reference sequence). Deletions cut 3 bases from V and 2 bases from J, with 9 bases between. The CDR3 runs 13 residues. PCR amplification relied on 60 Vbeta primers (plus 13 Jbeta primers). The protocol was immunoSEQ multiplex PCR, while the TCRdb copy is restricted to in-frame clones and leaves out a portion. This table holds roughly 150,000 clones, around 80% found once. This clone was picked up one time. Its cognate antigen is unknown. Study-wide points: In vitro experiments confirmed that a few CMV-associated chains were specific for CMV antigens.

The chain combines TRBV30 with TRBJ2-3; TRBD1 is a possible D gene (6 bases). This clonotype was obtained from a woman in her thirties or forties in good health and CMV-seropositive. The sample consisted of PBMCs. The CDR3 here is CAWRRGTTDTQYF. The DNA for the CDR3 is TGTGCCTGGAGGAGGGGGACCACAGATACGCAGTATTTT.